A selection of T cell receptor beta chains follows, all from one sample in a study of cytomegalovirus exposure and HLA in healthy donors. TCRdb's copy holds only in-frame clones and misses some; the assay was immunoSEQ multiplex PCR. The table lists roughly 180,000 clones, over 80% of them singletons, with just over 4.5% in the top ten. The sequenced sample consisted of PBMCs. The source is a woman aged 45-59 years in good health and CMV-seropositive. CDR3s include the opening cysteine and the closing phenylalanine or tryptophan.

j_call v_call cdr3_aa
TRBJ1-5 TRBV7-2 CASSLALQGGQPQHF
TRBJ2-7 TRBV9 CASSVGGTGLYEQYF
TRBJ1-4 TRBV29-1 CSAYGTGEEKLFF
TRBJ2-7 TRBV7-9 CASSLVESMKQYF
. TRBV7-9 CASSLARRGGYEQYF
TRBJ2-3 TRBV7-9 CASSPRTTSGEQYF
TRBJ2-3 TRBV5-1 CASSLVQGSGDTQYF
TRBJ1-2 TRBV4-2 CASSRPIGGGYTF
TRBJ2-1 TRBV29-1 CSVVPSGYNEQFF
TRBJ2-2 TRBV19 CASVSGGGTGELFF
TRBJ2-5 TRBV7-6 CASSLSSTGGVQETQYF
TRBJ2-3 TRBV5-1 CASSFRGGGKDTQYF
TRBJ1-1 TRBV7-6 CASSLNRGGTEAFF
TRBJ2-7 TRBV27 CASSRTGLASYEQYF
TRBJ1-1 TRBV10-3 CAIRYRAENTEAFF
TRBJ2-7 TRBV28 CASTLRGQGSYHEQYF
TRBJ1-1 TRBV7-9 CASSPWGTETEAFF
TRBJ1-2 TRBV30 CAWSKTGTGAEGYTF
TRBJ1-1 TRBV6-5 CASKERVNTEAFF
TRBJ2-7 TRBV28 CASSFIGGQGNYEQYF
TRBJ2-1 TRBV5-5 CASSIGTSSYEQFF
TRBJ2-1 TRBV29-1 CSVGREGNEQFF
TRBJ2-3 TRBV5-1 CASSLGRSAEADTQYF
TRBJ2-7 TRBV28 CASSRTFSEQYF
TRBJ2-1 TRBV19 CATQGVPLNEQFF
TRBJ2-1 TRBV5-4 CASSLGIQREGQFF
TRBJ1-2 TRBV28 CASSSSDRFYGYTF
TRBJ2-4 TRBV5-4 CASSLDLALAKNIQYF
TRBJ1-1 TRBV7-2 CASSLRRDEAFF
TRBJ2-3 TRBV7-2 CASSPRTGGDTQYF
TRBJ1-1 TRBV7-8 CASSRVTTGVTEAFF
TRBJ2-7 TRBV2 CASSGTDSYEQYF
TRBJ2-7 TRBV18 CASSPGQTSSYEQYF
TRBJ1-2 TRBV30 CAWRKSGVELYGYTF
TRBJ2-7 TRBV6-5 CASSYSILAVSYEQYF
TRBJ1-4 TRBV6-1 CASSENREPNEKLFF
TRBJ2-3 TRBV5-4 CASSLGAEDTQYF
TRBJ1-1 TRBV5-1 CASSLSVTGRTEAFF
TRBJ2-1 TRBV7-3 CASSSQGGGSNEQFF
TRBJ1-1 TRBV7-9 CASSLDSRRGRGTEAFF
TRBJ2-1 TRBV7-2 CASSLHRSYNEQFF
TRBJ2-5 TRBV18 CASSPRVDRYQETQYF
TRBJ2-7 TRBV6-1 CAISTGAYYEQYF
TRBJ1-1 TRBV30 CAWSAYRLGGTEAFF